Below are 5 T cell receptor beta chains sequenced from a single sample in a study of CDR3 diversity in severe acne. TCRdb reanalysed the PCR reads using MiXCR and keeps one entry per CDR3 protein. Counted here are approximately 84,000 distinct CDR3 sequences, 45% to 60% occurring once; the ten biggest clones make up more than 13%. The sequenced material came from blood. These receptors came from a male donor in good health, without acne.

This chain connects TRBV18 to TRBJ1-2; the D gene is possibly TRBD1 (5 bases). Deletions cut 3 bases from V and 8 bases from J, with 16 bases between. Looked up from germline, CDR1 is KGHSH and CDR2 is LQKENI. The CDR3 has 14 amino acids. CDR3 nucleotide sequence: TGTGCCAGCTCACCTCAGGGAACCCATGAAGGCTACACCTTC. It codes for CASSPQGTHEGYTF.

V is TRBV3-1 and J is TRBJ1-1; no clear D gene. The germline gives CDR1 LGHDT, CDR2 YNNKEL (reference sequence). Trimming left V 5 bases short and J 1 base short, with 5 bases between. The CDR3 runs 12 residues. The CDR3 region has the DNA TGTGCCAGCAGCTTGGGGAACACTGAAGCTTTCTTT. Translating it yields CASSLGNTEAFF.

The rearrangement joins TRBV7-2 to TRBJ1-4; no definite D call. The germline V gene encodes CDR1 SGHTA and CDR2 FQGNSA. The CDR3 contains 14 residues. Trimming took off 5 bases at V and 4 bases at J, with 11 bases between the two ends. This chain's CDR3 is CASSTWTDNEKLFF. In DNA, the CDR3 is TGTGCCAGCAGCACCTGGACTGATAATGAAAAACTGTTTTTT.

The gene calls are TRBV4-2 and TRBJ2-2; D gene ambiguous. The CDR3 has 13 residues. The V gene's germline CDR1 is LGHNA and CDR2 YNFKEQ. Trimming pared 7 bases from V and 0 bases from J, leaving 6 bases between. CDR3 loop: CASMGTNTGELFF. The CDR3 DNA reads as TGTGCCAGCATGGGAACGAACACCGGGGAGCTGTTTTTT.

This clonotype was seen a single time. The chain employs TRBV9 and TRBJ1-3, with D unclear. The CDR3 runs to 14 residues. Trimming stripped 7 bases from V and 3 bases from J, with 14 bases between. The V gene's germline CDR1 is SGDLS and CDR2 YYNGEE. CDR3 sequence: CASGPREGGNTIYF. CDR3 DNA sequence: TGTGCCAGCGGCCCAAGGGAGGGTGGAAACACCATATATTTT. Together with reference TRBV9 and TRBJ1-3, the CDR3 gives the full variable domain: DSGVTQTPKHLITATGQRVTLRCSPRSGDLSVYWYQQSLDQGLQFLIQYYNGEERAKGNILERFSAQQFPDLHSELNLSSLELGDSALYFCASGPREGGNTIYFGEGSWLTVV.